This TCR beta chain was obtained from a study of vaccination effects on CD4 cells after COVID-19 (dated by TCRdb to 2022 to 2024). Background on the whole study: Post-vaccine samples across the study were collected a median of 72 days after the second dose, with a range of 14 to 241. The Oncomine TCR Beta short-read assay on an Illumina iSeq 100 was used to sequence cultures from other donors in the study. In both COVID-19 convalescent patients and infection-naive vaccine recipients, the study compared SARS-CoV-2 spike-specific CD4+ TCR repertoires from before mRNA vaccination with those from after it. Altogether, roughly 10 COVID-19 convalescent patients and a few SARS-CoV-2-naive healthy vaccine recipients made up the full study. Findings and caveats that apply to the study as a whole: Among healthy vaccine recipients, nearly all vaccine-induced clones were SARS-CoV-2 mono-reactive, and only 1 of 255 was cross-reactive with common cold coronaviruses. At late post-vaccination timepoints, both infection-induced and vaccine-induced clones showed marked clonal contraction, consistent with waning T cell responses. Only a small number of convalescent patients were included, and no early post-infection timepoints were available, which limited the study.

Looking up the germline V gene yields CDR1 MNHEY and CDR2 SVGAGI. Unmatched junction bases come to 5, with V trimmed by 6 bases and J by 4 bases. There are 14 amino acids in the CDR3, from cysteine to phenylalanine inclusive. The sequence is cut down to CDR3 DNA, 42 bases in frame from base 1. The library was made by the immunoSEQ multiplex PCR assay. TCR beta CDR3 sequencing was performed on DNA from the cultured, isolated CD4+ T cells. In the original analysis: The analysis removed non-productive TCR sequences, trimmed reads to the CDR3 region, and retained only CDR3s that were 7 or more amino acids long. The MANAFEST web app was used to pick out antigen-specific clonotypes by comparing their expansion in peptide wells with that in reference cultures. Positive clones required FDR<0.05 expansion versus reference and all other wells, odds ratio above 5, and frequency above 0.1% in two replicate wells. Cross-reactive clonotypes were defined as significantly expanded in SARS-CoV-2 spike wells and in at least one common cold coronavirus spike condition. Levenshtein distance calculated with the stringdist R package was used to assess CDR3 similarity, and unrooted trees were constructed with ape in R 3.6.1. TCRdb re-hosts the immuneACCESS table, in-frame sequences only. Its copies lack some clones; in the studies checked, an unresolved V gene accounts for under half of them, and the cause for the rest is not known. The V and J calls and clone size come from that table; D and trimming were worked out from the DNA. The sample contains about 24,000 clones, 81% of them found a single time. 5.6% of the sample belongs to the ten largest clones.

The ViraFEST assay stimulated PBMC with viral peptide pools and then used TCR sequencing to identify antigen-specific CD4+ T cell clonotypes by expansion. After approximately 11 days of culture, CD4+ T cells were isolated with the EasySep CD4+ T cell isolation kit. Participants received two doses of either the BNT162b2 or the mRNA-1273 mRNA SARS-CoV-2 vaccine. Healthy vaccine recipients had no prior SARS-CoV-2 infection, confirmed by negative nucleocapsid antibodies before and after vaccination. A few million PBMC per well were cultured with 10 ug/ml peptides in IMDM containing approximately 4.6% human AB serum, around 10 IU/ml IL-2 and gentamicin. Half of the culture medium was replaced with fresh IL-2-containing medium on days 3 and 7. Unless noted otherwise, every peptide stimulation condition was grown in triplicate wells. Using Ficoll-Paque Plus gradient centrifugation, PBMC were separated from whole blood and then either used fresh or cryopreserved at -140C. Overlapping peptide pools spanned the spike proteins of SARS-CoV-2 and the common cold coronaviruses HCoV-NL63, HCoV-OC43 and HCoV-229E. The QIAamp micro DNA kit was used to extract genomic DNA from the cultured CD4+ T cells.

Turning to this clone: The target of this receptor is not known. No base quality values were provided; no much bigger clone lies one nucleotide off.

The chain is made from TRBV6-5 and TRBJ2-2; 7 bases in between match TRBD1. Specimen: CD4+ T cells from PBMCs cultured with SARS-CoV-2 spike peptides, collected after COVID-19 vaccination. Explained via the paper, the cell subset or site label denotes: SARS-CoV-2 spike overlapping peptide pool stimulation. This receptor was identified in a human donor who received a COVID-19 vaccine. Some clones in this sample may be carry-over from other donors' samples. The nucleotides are TGTGCCAGCAGGGGACAGCTAGGCACCGGGGAGCTGTTTTTT. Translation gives CASRGQLGTGELFF.